The rows below give T cell receptor beta chains drawn from one sample of a study of shared clonotypes between healthy human individuals. Here immunoSEQ multiplex PCR was the method, and the copy in TCRdb shows in-frame clones only, minus some. The table includes nearly 1,000,000 clones, 76% detected once. Material: memory CD4+ T cells sorted from blood. The receptors stem from a man younger than 35 in good health. The CDR3 runs from the conserved cysteine through the conserved F or W. A D gene is named only where the DNA matches it firmly. Expanded clones get a size class; other rows say once, few or many, or leave the size out.

clone size,D gene,V gene,J gene,CDR3 protein,CDR3 DNA
-,-,TRBV5-6,TRBJ2-3,CASSLGLFGLDTQYF,TGTGCCAGCAGCTTAGGCCTTTTCGGGTTAGATACGCAGTATTTT
few,-,TRBV5-5,TRBJ1-6,CASTRTGVGSPLHF,TGTGCCAGCACTAGGACGGGGGTTGGGTCACCCCTCCACTTT
-,-,TRBV14,TRBJ2-5,CASSRVGGKETQYF,TGTGCCAGCAGCCGAGTCGGAGGGAAAGAGACCCAGTACTTC
-,TRBD1,TRBV4-3,TRBJ2-3,CASSQDTGGPHTDTQYF,TGCGCCAGCAGCCAAGATACAGGGGGTCCTCACACAGATACGCAGTATTTT
-,-,TRBV5-4,TRBJ1-2,CASSPGGRGYGYTF,TGTGCCAGCAGCCCCGGAGGCAGGGGATATGGCTACACCTTC
-,TRBD1,TRBV5-6,TRBJ1-2,CASSYAAQGQGQPNYGYTF,TGTGCCAGCAGCTACGCGGCCCAGGGACAGGGGCAACCTAACTATGGCTACACCTTC
-,TRBD2,TRBV4-3,TRBJ2-7,CASSQERTSASSYEQYF,TGCGCCAGCAGCCAAGAGAGAACTAGCGCAAGCTCCTACGAGCAGTACTTC
once,TRBD1,TRBV14,TRBJ1-4,CASSQGTPNRGKDEKLFF,TGTGCCAGCAGCCAAGGTACCCCAAACAGGGGGAAGGATGAAAAACTGTTTTTT
-,-,TRBV4-1,TRBJ1-5,CASSQVGGRGKGNQPQHF,TGCGCCAGCAGCCAAGTCGGTGGCAGGGGAAAGGGCAATCAGCCCCAGCATTTT
-,TRBD1,TRBV28,TRBJ1-2,CASSSGQGYGYTF,TGTGCCAGCAGCTCGGGACAGGGGTATGGCTACACCTTC
-,-,TRBV29-1,TRBJ2-7,CSVLHEQYF,TGCAGCGTCCTCCACGAGCAGTACTTC
-,-,TRBV27,TRBJ1-4,CASRLAGVGEKLFF,TGTGCCAGCAGACTTGCGGGCGTAGGCGAAAAACTGTTTTTT
-,-,TRBV30,TRBJ1-1,CAWSRDQNTEAFF,TGTGCCTGGAGTCGGGATCAGAACACTGAAGCTTTCTTT
few,-,TRBV7-2,TRBJ2-3,CASSLRQARTDTQYF,TGTGCCAGCAGCTTGCGACAGGCTCGCACAGATACGCAGTATTTT
-,-,TRBV6-5,TRBJ1-3,CASSYSRTHGNTIYF,TGTGCCAGCAGTTACTCGCGGACCCATGGAAACACCATATATTTT
-,-,TRBV2,TRBJ2-5,CASKVGWVGQETQYF,TGTGCCAGCAAGGTGGGGTGGGTAGGTCAAGAGACCCAGTACTTC
-,-,TRBV27,TRBJ1-1,CASTSTGGRAEAFF,TGTGCCAGCACCTCGACCGGGGGCCGTGCTGAAGCTTTCTTT
-,-,TRBV5-1,TRBJ1-3,CASSVDPTGNTIYF,TGCGCCAGCAGCGTGGACCCGACGGGAAACACCATATATTTT
-,TRBD2,TRBV11-2,TRBJ2-1,CASSLMRGARNNEQFF,TGTGCCAGCAGCCTGATGCGGGGGGCTCGAAACAATGAGCAGTTCTTC
-,-,TRBV27,TRBJ2-2,CATQGFTGELFF,TGTGCCACTCAGGGGTTCACCGGGGAGCTGTTTTTT
-,TRBD2,TRBV10-3,TRBJ2-7,CAISESGGGDEQYF,TGTGCCATCAGTGAGTCGGGTGGGGGGGACGAGCAGTACTTC
-,-,TRBV5-4,TRBJ1-3,CASSLAPSSGNTIYF,TGTGCCAGCAGCTTGGCCCCGAGCTCTGGAAACACCATATATTTT
-,-,TRBV7-3,TRBJ2-2,CASSLSRTLGELFF,TGTGCCAGCAGCTTAAGTCGGACACTCGGGGAGCTGTTTTTT
few,TRBD1,TRBV7-2,TRBJ2-5,CASSPTGQARETQYF,TGTGCCAGCAGCCCCACCGGACAGGCTCGAGAGACCCAGTACTTC
-,-,TRBV30,TRBJ2-2,CAWSVGGPSVGELFF,TGTGCCTGGAGTGTAGGGGGGCCATCTGTCGGGGAGCTGTTTTTT
few,-,TRBV23-1,TRBJ1-1,CASSQSRHYPVLPRAFF,TGCGCCAGCAGTCAGTCCCGACACTACCCGGTTCTCCCGCGAGCTTTCTTT
-,-,TRBV6-5,TRBJ2-7,CASSPRDRSYEQYF,TGTGCCAGCAGTCCCCGGGACCGAAGCTACGAGCAGTACTTC
-,-,TRBV9,TRBJ2-3,CASSVVPGGGGPDTQYF,TGTGCCAGCAGCGTAGTCCCCGGGGGCGGGGGCCCAGATACGCAGTATTTT
few,-,TRBV5-1,TRBJ2-5,CASSLNPGAQETQYF,TGCGCCAGCAGCTTGAATCCGGGGGCCCAAGAGACCCAGTACTTC
-,-,TRBV25-1,TRBJ2-1,CASSGSSYNEQFF,TGTGCCAGCAGTGGGAGTTCCTACAATGAGCAGTTCTTC
many,-,TRBV19,TRBJ2-2,CASRQNTNTGELFF,TGTGCCAGTAGGCAGAATACGAACACCGGGGAGCTGTTTTTT
-,TRBD1,TRBV6-5,TRBJ2-7,CASRRHQGAYEQYF,TGTGCCAGCAGGAGACACCAGGGGGCCTACGAGCAGTACTTC